A single T cell receptor (beta chain) is shown here with its context. In the authors' workflow: Reference gene primer amplification gave nucleated cell count estimates. The data were produced by immunoSEQ multiplex PCR, yet TCRdb's version contains in-frame clones alone and is incomplete. That table supplies the V and J calls and clone size; D and trimming were determined from the DNA. The sample contains around 120,000 clones, roughly 90% of which appear only once. This specimen belongs to a study of blood T cell repertoires in COVID-19. Turning to the study itself: Acute and convalescent COVID-19 specimens originated in the United States, Italy and Spain. PBMCs, B-cell-depleted T cells, or T cells provided the cDNA or gDNA that made up the material.

V was cut by 7 bases and J by 2 bases, with 16 bases left in between. Germline-derived CDR1 and CDR2 are SQVTM and ANQGSEA. CDR3 length: 14 residues. The sequence came from a man aged 50-59 years with acute or convalescent COVID-19. The chain combines TRBV29-1 with TRBJ2-3; D remains ambiguous. The sequencing input was peripheral blood. The chain's CDR3 is CSALTRQATDTQYF. CDR3 sequence (DNA): TGCAGCGCTCTGACCCGACAAGCCACAGATACGCAGTATTTT.